The rows below give T cell receptor beta chains drawn from one sample of a study of vaccination and CD4 T cells after COVID-19. Antigens for these TCRs are unknown. One entry per CDR3 protein, called by TCRdb with MiXCR from the PCR reads. Here the sample spans around 20,000 distinct CDR3 sequences, 51% being singletons. The specimen was CD4+ T cells from blood, cultured in vitro, collected before SARS-CoV-2 vaccination. These receptors came from a human donor who had recovered from COVID-19. Each CDR3 is given with its conserved first and last residue. Not all rows give a size; the values are once, few, many and, for expanded clones, a class.

V,J,size,CDR3
TRBV7-3,TRBJ2-3,NA,CASSLFPATDTQYF
TRBV20-1,TRBJ2-2,NA,CSLYGGTNTGELFF
TRBV4-3,TRBJ2-2,NA,CASSQGLVPGELFF
TRBV6-5,TRBJ2-7,NA,CASSYSRDRGDEQYF
TRBV4-1,TRBJ1-1,few,CASSQERVMNTEAFF
TRBV19,TRBJ2-7,NA,CASSPGTGDFYEQYF
TRBV28,TRBJ2-5,NA,CASSLAGGAETQYF
TRBV5-1,TRBJ2-2,NA,CASERVSELFF
TRBV7-9,TRBJ2-1,NA,CASSPRGASLSYNEQFF
TRBV27,TRBJ2-7,few,CASTSGSYEQYF